This TCR beta chain is drawn from a study of T-cell reconstitution after alpha-beta-depleted transplantation in children. The V end lost 0 bases, the J end lost 8 bases, and 23 bases lay between the germline ends. Looked up from germline, CDR1 is SQVTM and CDR2 is ANQGSEA. The length of the CDR3 is 17 residues. There are many counts of this clonotype. A TCRbeta library incorporating unique molecular identifiers was prepared. TCRdb called the PCR reads again in MiXCR, with one record for every CDR3 protein. The sample has under 850,000 distinct CDR3 sequences; roughly 13% are singletons. V is TRBV29-1 and J is TRBJ2-1, with D tentatively TRBD1 (5 bases). Material: PBMCs, obtained before TCRalphabeta/CD19-depleted stem cell transplant. The source of this sequence is a girl aged 2 to 10 with congenital amegakaryocytic thrombocytopenia, due to receive a stem cell transplant. DNA for the CDR3: TGCAGCGTTGAAGATTGGGTCTGGGCAGGGTGGGATGATGAGCAGTTCTTC. Its translation is CSVEDWVWAGWDDEQFF.